The 26 T cell receptor beta chains listed next were all sequenced from one sample in a study of blood T cell repertoires in COVID-19. The protocol was immunoSEQ multiplex PCR, while the TCRdb copy is restricted to in-frame clones and leaves out a portion. The sample has approximately 83,000 clones, about four fifths seen once. The sample consisted of peripheral blood. These receptors originate from a woman of 80 years or more with acute or convalescent COVID-19.

This sequence joins TRBV2 and TRBJ1-6; D is perhaps TRBD1 (5 bases). V was clipped by 8 bases and J by 4 bases, with 15 bases between them. In germline, CDR1 is SNHLY, CDR2 FYNNEI. The CDR3 loop spans 15 amino acids. CDR3: CASQPTGLYNSPLHF. The CDR3 DNA is TGTGCCAGCCAACCTACAGGTCTATATAATTCACCCCTCCACTTT.

V is TRBV6-5 and J is TRBJ2-7; possibly TRBD2 for D (5 bases). The CDR3 runs 14 residues. Trimming left V 7 bases short and J 6 bases short, with 19 bases between. Germline V gives CDR1 MNHEY, CDR2 SVGAGI. CDR3 residues: CASTRMGSAGEQYF. In nucleotides, the CDR3 is TGTGCCAGCACCCGAATGGGGTCGGCGGGCGAGCAGTACTTC.

The V and J genes are TRBV27 and TRBJ1-6, with D hard to call. Trimming took off 7 bases at V and 2 bases at J, with 18 bases between the two ends. The CDR3 covers 17 residues. Germline CDR1 reads MNHEY; CDR2 reads SMNVEV (reference sequence). As DNA, the CDR3 is TGTGCCAGCAAATTTGAACACCCGAAACCCTATAATTCACCCCTCCACTTT. Its translation: CASKFEHPKPYNSPLHF.

This chain uses TRBV28 with TRBJ2-1, with 10 bases aligning to TRBD2. Trimming removed 6 bases from V and 1 base from J; junction bases left unmatched: 24. This CDR3 has 22 amino acids. Germline lookup yields CDR1 MDHEN and CDR2 SYDVKM. As DNA, the CDR3 is TGTGCCAGCAGCTCCATTGGAGTTTTAGCGGGGGGCGGGGTAGCGTCCTACAATGAGCAGTTCTTC. It specifies CASSSIGVLAGGGVASYNEQFF. The whole variable domain, remainder taken from reference TRBV28 and TRBJ2-1, is DVKVTQSSRYLVKRTGEKVFLECVQDMDHENMFWYRQDPGLGLRLIYFSYDVKMKEKGDIPEGYSVSREKKERFSLILESASTNQTSMYLCASSSIGVLAGGGVASYNEQFFGPGTRLTVL.

The CDR3 here is CASSNTGGDTQYF. The CDR3 DNA is TGTGCCAGCAGCAACACAGGGGGCGATACGCAGTATTTT. This chain uses TRBV5-4 with TRBJ2-3, with 9 bases lining up with TRBD1. The germline gives CDR1 SGHNT, CDR2 YYREEE (reference sequence). V gave up 4 bases and J gave up 6 bases; unmatched junction bases: 3. CDR3 length: 13 amino acids.

This clone was found once. The chain combines TRBV28 with TRBJ1-1; TRBD1 agrees at 8 bases. CDR3 length: 15 residues. Unmatched junction bases numbered 11, after V lost 6 bases and J lost 5 bases. Germline V gene data show CDR1 as MDHEN and CDR2 as SYDVKM. The CDR3 DNA reads as TGTGCCAGCAGCCGCCCAGGGGGCGGTAGGACTGAAGCTTTCTTT. As protein: CASSRPGGGRTEAFF.

This clone was seen a handful of times. The chain uses TRBV30 and TRBJ1-5; D perhaps matches TRBD1 (6 bases). CDR1 is GTSNPN and CDR2 is SVGIG in the germline V gene (reference sequence). CDR3 length: 13 amino acids. V lost 4 bases and J lost 2, with 9 bases in between. Here the CDR3 reads CAWIEGGNQPQHF. CDR3 bases: TGTGCCTGGATAGAGGGGGGCAATCAGCCCCAGCATTTT. Complete variable domain (other parts from reference TRBV30 and TRBJ1-5): SQTIHQWPATLVQPVGSPLSLECTVEGTSNPNLYWYRQAAGRGLQLLFYSVGIGQISSEVPQNLSASRPQDRQFILSSKKLLLSDSGFYLCAWIEGGNQPQHFGDGTRLSIL.

This clone has just one count. The chain links TRBV3-1 (or the pseudogene TRBV3-2) to TRBJ2-7; D gene unclear. The CDR3 sequence is 13 residues long. The germline V gene encodes CDR1 LGHDT and CDR2 YNNKEL (reference sequence). V was clipped by 3 bases and J by 3 bases, with 9 bases between them. DNA for the CDR3: TGTGCCAGCAGCCACCTGGGCGTCTACGAGCAGTACTTC. It is translated as CASSHLGVYEQYF.

This chain joins TRBV12-3 or TRBV12-4 and TRBJ2-3, with TRBD2 matching 10 bases. V lost 5 bases to trimming and J lost 9 bases; unmatched junction nucleotides: 5. CDR3 length: 13 amino acids. CDR3 coding DNA: TGTGCCAGCAGTGGGTCACTAGCGGGGACGCAGTATTTT. Protein sequence: CASSGSLAGTQYF.

The chain joins TRBV18 to TRBJ1-4, with TRBD1 as a possible D gene (5 bases). There are 13 residues in the CDR3. Trimming removed 4 bases at V and 5 bases at J, with 8 bases between. The V gene's germline CDR1 is KGHSH and CDR2 LQKENI. The CDR3 nucleotides read TGTGCCAGCTCACGCGACAGAAATGAAAAACTGTTTTTT. Its translation is CASSRDRNEKLFF.

The chain recombines TRBV25-1 with TRBJ1-4, with D possibly TRBD1 on 5 matching bases. The CDR3 loop spans 13 amino acids. Trimming pared 4 bases from V and 8 bases from J, leaving 11 bases between. The germline gives CDR1 MGHDK, CDR2 SYGVNS. CDR3 DNA: TGTGCCAGCAGTGGAAGGGCAGGGGAAAAACTGTTTTTT. This gives the protein CASSGRAGEKLFF.

The count of this clone is one. Its ends do not fully match the called genes, so a read error is possible. J is TRBJ2-5 and V is TRBV5-1; no reliable D call. Germline CDR1 and CDR2: SGHRS and YFSETQ. This CDR3 region has 14 residues. CDR3 DNA: TGCGCCAGCAGCTTGGCAATTCACCAGGAGACCCAGTACTTC. Translating it yields CASSLAIHQETQYF.

The chain has TRBV18 and TRBJ2-4; TRBD1 matches at 10 bases. Unmatched junction bases numbered 11, after V lost 3 bases and J lost 3 bases. Germline assignment: CDR1 KGHSH and CDR2 LQKENI. CDR3 length: 18 amino acids. The CDR3 reads CASSPPRGQGLLKNIQYF. CDR3 sequence (DNA): TGTGCCAGCTCACCCCCGCGGGGACAGGGGCTACTCAAAAACATTCAGTACTTC.

CDR3 amino acids: CASSRQGPSSSYNEQFF. In nucleotides, the CDR3 is TGTGCCAGCAGTAGACAGGGGCCCTCGAGCTCCTACAATGAGCAGTTCTTC. The V gene is TRBV6-4, the J gene TRBJ2-1; 8 positions agree with TRBD1. J was trimmed by 0 bases and V by 5 bases; bases with no gene match: 9. The length of the CDR3 is 17 residues. Germline CDR1 and CDR2: MRHNA and SNTAGT.

The chain joins TRBV7-2 to TRBJ1-3; a possible D gene is TRBD1 (6 bases). Germline CDR1 SGHTA, CDR2 FQGNSA. Between the trimmed V and J ends, which lost 0 bases and 4 bases, there was a span of 10 bases. CDR3 length: 15 amino acids. The CDR3 coding sequence is TGTGCCAGCAGCTTAGCGGGGGGGCTCGGAAACACCATATATTTT. Translation gives CASSLAGGLGNTIYF.

This clone was seen a few times. The rearrangement links TRBV7-8 to TRBJ1-6; no definite D call. The germline V and J ends were trimmed by 1 base and 0 bases, with 7 bases remaining between them. The CDR3 is 16 amino acids. Germline lookup yields CDR1 SGHVS and CDR2 FQNEAQ. CDR3 protein: CASSLDYASYNSPLHF. CDR3 DNA sequence: TGTGCCAGCAGCTTAGACTACGCCTCCTATAATTCACCCCTCCACTTT.

The gene calls are TRBV5-3 and TRBJ2-2, with 9 positions matching TRBD2. TRBV5-3 is marked as an open reading frame, function uncertain. The CDR3 covers 16 residues. V trimming: 5 bases; J trimming: 9 bases; junction bases outside the gene matches: 14. CDR3 nucleotides: TGTGCCAGAAGATCCTCAGCGGGAGGAGTGTTCAGGGAGCTGTTTTTT. As protein: CARRSSAGGVFRELFF.

This clone was detected once. V usage is TRBV5-5 and J usage is TRBJ2-3; tentatively, D is TRBD1 (8 bases). Germline CDR1 reads SGHKS; CDR2 reads YYEKEE (reference sequence). Deletions cut 6 bases from V and 4 bases from J, with 24 bases between. The CDR3 spans 17 residues. The CDR3 loop is CASNSLYRGRASDTQYF. CDR3 coding DNA: TGTGCCAGCAATAGTCTCTACAGGGGGAGGGCGTCAGATACGCAGTATTTT.

The chain recombines TRBV5-1 with TRBJ1-1, with D possibly TRBD1 on 5 matching bases. Germline V gene data show CDR1 as SGHRS and CDR2 as YFSETQ. The CDR3 spans 14 residues. Trimming pared 3 bases from V and 3 bases from J, leaving 12 bases between. The CDR3 is CASSWGGDYTEAFF. CDR3 in DNA: TGCGCCAGCAGCTGGGGCGGAGATTACACTGAAGCTTTCTTT.

This chain links TRBV11-1 with TRBJ2-7; D perhaps matches TRBD1 (5 bases). Germline values: CDR1 SGHAT, CDR2 FQDESV (reference sequence). The CDR3 is made up of 16 amino acids. V gave up 3 bases and J gave up 0 bases, with 15 bases separating them. The CDR3 reads CASSFKGAPSSYEQYF. In nucleotides, the CDR3 is TGTGCCAGCAGCTTCAAAGGGGCTCCGAGCTCCTACGAGCAGTACTTC.

V usage is TRBV10-1 and J usage is TRBJ1-1; tentatively, D is TRBD1 (6 bases). There are 14 residues in the CDR3. From germline, CDR1 is WNHNN and CDR2 SYGVQD (reference sequence). V was pared by 6 bases and J by 4 bases, with 15 bases between. As DNA, the CDR3 is TGCGCCAGCAGCTTGACCCGCAGGGGCACTGAAGCTTTCTTT. Amino acids: CASSLTRRGTEAFF.

V gene TRBV29-1 combines with J gene TRBJ2-3; D gene unclear. The CDR3 contains 12 residues. Trimming removed 6 bases at V and 1 base at J, with 8 bases between. Germline V gene data show CDR1 as SQVTM and CDR2 as ANQGSEA. The CDR3 sequence: CSVGGRTDTQYF. The DNA of the CDR3 is TGCAGCGTCGGCGGCCGCACAGATACGCAGTATTTT.

This chain links TRBV28 with TRBJ2-1; TRBD2 matches at 9 bases. The CDR3 length is 14 residues. With V trimmed by 10 bases and J by 1 base, 5 bases remained unmatched. Germline V gene lookup returns CDR1 MDHEN and CDR2 SYDVKM. The CDR3 here is CATLTSGSYNEQFF. The DNA of the CDR3 is TGTGCCACCTTGACTAGCGGATCCTACAATGAGCAGTTCTTC.

CDR3 bases: TGTGCCAGCAGCCCCACCAGGGCCCAACCCCAGAATGAGCAGTTCTTC. It codes for CASSPTRAQPQNEQFF. This sequence joins TRBV7-9 and TRBJ2-1, with TRBD1 as a possible D gene (5 bases). The V gene lost 5 bases and the J gene lost 7 bases, with 21 bases spanning the gap. The CDR3 has 16 amino acids. CDR1 SEHNR and CDR2 FQNEAQ come from the germline V gene (reference sequence).

This rearrangement joins TRBV5-4 to TRBJ2-1; 11 bases are shared with TRBD2. This CDR3 comprises 16 residues. Per the germline V gene, CDR1 is SGHNT and CDR2 is YYREEE (reference sequence). The V gene end was trimmed by 3 bases and the J gene end by 5 bases; junction bases not matched to a gene: 7. The CDR3 sequence is CASSYPGTSGNNEQFF. CDR3 nucleotides: TGTGCCAGCAGCTACCCGGGGACTAGCGGAAACAATGAGCAGTTCTTC.

The chain couples TRBV6-2 or TRBV6-3 to TRBJ1-5; 7 bases are shared with TRBD1. J lost 0 bases, V lost 2 bases, and 7 bases had no gene match. Germline CDR1 is MNHEY and CDR2 is SVGEGT. The CDR3 has 17 residues. The DNA for the CDR3 is TGTGCCAGCAGTTACGGCCAGGGACAGTATAGCAATCAGCCCCAGCATTTT. This gives the protein CASSYGQGQYSNQPQHF.